Following are 25 T cell receptor beta chains from one sample sequenced in a study of identifying expanded T cells in peripheral blood. Clones were sequenced by immunoSEQ multiplex PCR, and TCRdb holds only the in-frame ones, with some missing. Found here are 75,000 to 95,000 clones, 75% to 90% of them singletons; the top ten hold around 2.7%. The sequenced material came from blood. These receptors were taken from a person aged 18-69 years in good health.

V gene TRBV10-3 combines with J gene TRBJ2-1, with 10 bases identical to TRBD2. V lost 5 bases, J lost 9 bases, and 10 bases stayed unmatched. The CDR3 has 15 residues. Germline-derived CDR1 and CDR2 are ENHRY and SYGVKD. CDR3 DNA: TGTGCCATCAGTTCAGGGACTAGCGTTGGTAGTGAGCAGTTCTTC. It translates to CAISSGTSVGSEQFF.

This chain connects TRBV4-3 to TRBJ1-1; perhaps TRBD1 as D (5 bases). This CDR3 spans 13 amino acids. The V gene's germline CDR1 is LGHNA and CDR2 YSLEER. Trimming shortened V by 4 bases and J by 4 bases, and 10 bases separated the two germline ends. The CDR3 nucleotides read TGCGCCAGCAGCCGGCAGGGTGGCACTGAAGCTTTCTTT. It translates to CASSRQGGTEAFF.

The chain recombines TRBV5-1 with TRBJ1-1; D uncertain. CDR1 SGHRS and CDR2 YFSETQ come from the germline V gene. V was pared by 4 bases and J by 4 bases, with 14 bases between. CDR3 length: 14 amino acids. The chain's CDR3 is CASSGSTEATEAFF. The CDR3 region has the DNA TGCGCCAGCAGCGGGAGTACAGAGGCCACTGAAGCTTTCTTT.

This rearrangement joins TRBV5-1 to TRBJ2-7; TRBD1 aligns across 10 bases. Germline values: CDR1 SGHRS, CDR2 YFSETQ. This CDR3 region has 16 residues. J gave up 4 bases and V 3 bases, and 10 bases lay outside the gene matches. CDR3 nucleotides: TGCGCCAGCAGCTGGGGGAGACAGGGGGCAAGTTACGAGCAGTACTTC. It is translated as CASSWGRQGASYEQYF.

The chain uses TRBV10-1 and TRBJ1-5; no firm D call. CDR1 and CDR2 from the germline V gene are WNHNN and SYGVQD (reference sequence). The CDR3 is 11 amino acids. V was clipped by 7 bases and J by 9 bases, with 10 bases between them. The CDR3 reads CASMGNGPQHF. The CDR3 DNA sequence: TGCGCCAGCATGGGAAACGGGCCCCAGCATTTT.

The CDR3 DNA follows: TGTGCCAGCAGCTTTTGGCGGGGGGTTGCAGATACGCAGTATTTT. Encoded protein: CASSFWRGVADTQYF. V and J are TRBV7-2 and TRBJ2-3; 8 bases agree with TRBD2. The CDR3 totals 15 residues. CDR1 SGHTA and CDR2 FQGNSA come from the germline V gene. V shed 3 bases, J shed 4 bases, and the junction held 6 bases outside the gene matches.

CDR3 in amino acids: CASSLGSRGELFF. The CDR3 nucleotides read TGTGCCAGCAGCTTAGGGTCACGCGGGGAGCTGTTTTTT. The chain links TRBV7-2 to TRBJ2-2, with D hard to call. The V gene lost 1 base and the J gene lost 7 bases, with 7 bases spanning the gap. The germline gives CDR1 SGHTA, CDR2 FQGNSA. This CDR3 spans 13 amino acids.

The chain couples TRBV18 to TRBJ2-1; D is uncertain. V was pared by 3 bases and J by 7 bases, with 7 bases between. The germline V gene encodes CDR1 KGHSH and CDR2 LQKENI. The CDR3 spans 12 residues. Here the CDR3 DNA reads TGTGCCAGCTCACCCAGGCCGAATGAGCAGTTCTTC. Amino acid sequence: CASSPRPNEQFF.

V gene TRBV5-1 combines with J gene TRBJ1-1; TRBD1 might be the D (5 bases). Trimming took 5 bases from V and 2 from J, leaving 10 bases between them. CDR1 and CDR2 (germline): SGHRS, YFSETQ. This CDR3 region has 13 residues. CDR3 region: CASSPRGNTEAFF. The CDR3 DNA reads TGCGCCAGCAGTCCCCGGGGCAACACTGAAGCTTTCTTT.

The V and J genes are TRBV5-1 and TRBJ2-3, with 7 bases identical to TRBD2. The J segment lost 7 bases and the V segment lost 3 bases, leaving 14 bases of the junction unmatched. The CDR3 has 16 amino acids. Germline-derived CDR1 and CDR2 are SGHRS and YFSETQ. The CDR3 is CASSSKSGTGGNTQYF. As DNA, the CDR3 is TGCGCCAGCAGCTCCAAGAGCGGGACCGGGGGAAATACGCAGTATTTT.

This rearrangement joins TRBV10-3 to TRBJ2-1; 11 nucleotides agree with TRBD2. Germline CDR1 is ENHRY and CDR2 is SYGVKD. The CDR3 is 14 amino acids. With 8 bases clipped from V and 5 bases from J, the junction kept 5 bases outside the gene matches. CDR3 DNA: TGTGCCATCCAGGGGACTAGCGGAGACAATGAGCAGTTCTTC. Translated, it gives CAIQGTSGDNEQFF.

V usage is TRBV19 and J usage is TRBJ1-1, with D unclear. V lost 3 bases to trimming and J lost 12 bases, with 14 bases between them. The germline V gene encodes CDR1 LNHDA and CDR2 SQIVND (reference sequence). CDR3 length: 12 residues. DNA for the CDR3: TGTGCCAGTAGTATCGACGACCGACGTCCTTTCTTT. Residues: CASSIDDRRPFF.

The rearrangement links TRBV27 to TRBJ2-7, with no clear D. The CDR3 spans 15 residues. Germline values: CDR1 MNHEY, CDR2 SMNVEV (reference sequence). Trimming cost V 4 bases and J 0 bases, with 13 bases left between them. The CDR3 spells CASSSSASLSYEQYF. The CDR3 DNA sequence: TGTGCCAGCAGTTCCTCCGCAAGCCTCTCCTACGAGCAGTACTTC.

The chain recombines TRBV9 with TRBJ1-1; 7 bases align to TRBD1. J lost 11 bases, V lost 0 bases, and 13 bases had no gene match. The CDR3 loop spans 15 amino acids. From germline, CDR1 is SGDLS and CDR2 YYNGEE. The CDR3 DNA follows: TGTGCCAGCAGCGTAGGCGTCGAGGGGGCCCTGAAGGCTTTCTTT. Translating it yields CASSVGVEGALKAFF.

The rearrangement joins TRBV7-2 to TRBJ2-7, with TRBD1 identical over 9 bases. The trim removed 5 bases at V and 0 bases at J, leaving 5 bases unmatched. Looked up from germline, CDR1 is SGHTA and CDR2 is FQGNSA. There are 15 residues in the CDR3. CDR3 DNA: TGTGCCAGCAGCCAGCGGACAGGGGACTCCTACGAGCAGTACTTC. Protein: CASSQRTGDSYEQYF.

This chain uses TRBV7-6 with TRBJ2-1; TRBD2 matches 13 bases. With V trimmed by 1 base and J by 7 bases, 7 bases remained unmatched. There are 17 residues in the CDR3. Per germline, CDR1 SGHVS and CDR2 FNYEAQ. CDR3 residues: CASSLVDGTSGINEQFF. The CDR3 DNA reads TGTGCCAGCAGCTTAGTAGATGGGACTAGCGGGATTAATGAGCAGTTCTTC.

The chain is built from TRBV28 and TRBJ2-7; TRBD2 might be the D (5 bases). The germline V gene has CDR1 MDHEN and CDR2 SYDVKM. This CDR3 is 12 amino acids long. V lost 6 bases to trimming and J lost 0 bases, with 6 bases between them. The CDR3 DNA sequence: TGTGCCAGCAGCCGGGACTCCTACGAGCAGTACTTC. Its protein is CASSRDSYEQYF.

The V and J genes are TRBV27 and TRBJ2-4, with 9 positions matching TRBD1. CDR1 is MNHEY and CDR2 is SMNVEV in the germline V gene (reference sequence). V lost 6 bases, J lost 9 bases, and 6 bases stayed unmatched. The CDR3 has 13 residues. For the CDR3, the DNA is TGTGCCAGCAGAGGGACAGGGTTCTCCATTCAGTACTTC. Amino acids: CASRGTGFSIQYF.

This chain links TRBV9 with TRBJ2-1, with D possibly TRBD2 on 5 matching bases. This CDR3 region has 12 residues. Trimming took 1 base from V and 8 from J, leaving 7 bases between them. Germline CDR1 SGDLS, CDR2 YYNGEE. The CDR3 DNA follows: TGTGCCAGCAGCGTATGGGGAGATGAGCAGTTCTTC. Encoded protein: CASSVWGDEQFF.

This chain uses TRBV19 with TRBJ1-5; perhaps TRBD1 as D (6 bases). The CDR3 sequence is 15 residues long. Germline CDR1 reads LNHDA; CDR2 reads SQIVND (reference sequence). V was shortened by 4 bases and J by 2 bases, with 12 bases between the two germline ends. As DNA, the CDR3 is TGTGCCAGTAGTAAAGGGGGATGGGGCAATCAGCCCCAGCATTTT. Amino acids: CASSKGGWGNQPQHF.

V is TRBV5-4 and J is TRBJ2-1, with a tentative D call TRBD1 (6 bases). Germline CDR1 reads SGHNT; CDR2 reads YYREEE (reference sequence). V lost 0 bases and J 5 bases, leaving 12 bases between the germline ends. This CDR3 has 15 residues. CDR3 sequence (DNA): TGTGCCAGCAGCTTGGCGGACAGAGTTAACAATGAGCAGTTCTTC. Translating gives CASSLADRVNNEQFF. The whole variable domain, remainder taken from reference TRBV5-4 and TRBJ2-1, is ETGVTQSPTHLIKTRGQQVTLRCSSQSGHNTVSWYQQALGQGPQFIFQYYREEENGRGNFPPRFSGLQFPNYSSELNVNALELDDSALYLCASSLADRVNNEQFFGPGTRLTVL.

V and J are TRBV27 and TRBJ2-5; the D call may be TRBD1 or TRBD2 (6 bases each). Germline V lookup: CDR1 MNHEY, CDR2 SMNVEV (reference sequence). The V and J ends lost 8 bases and 7 bases respectively, with 23 bases between them. This CDR3 contains 15 residues. Here the CDR3 DNA reads TGTGCCAGCGCCTCCAAGGGGGGCTGGGTATCGACCCAGTACTTC. Amino acid sequence: CASASKGGWVSTQYF.

The gene calls are TRBV7-2 and TRBJ2-1, with D perhaps matching TRBD2 (5 bases). Trimming shortened V by 5 bases and J by 15 bases, and 20 bases separated the two germline ends. The germline V gene encodes CDR1 SGHTA and CDR2 FQGNSA. The CDR3 runs 13 residues. The CDR3 spells CASSREGRTVRFF. The CDR3 DNA sequence: TGTGCCAGCAGCCGAGAGGGTCGAACTGTTCGGTTCTTC.

The J gene is TRBJ2-5, the V gene TRBV5-1; D perhaps matches TRBD2 (7 bases). The CDR3 totals 15 residues. The V gene's germline CDR1 is SGHRS and CDR2 YFSETQ. V lost 0 bases to trimming and J lost 5 bases, with 14 bases between them. CDR3 coding DNA: TGCGCCAGCAGCTTGGATTGGGGGGGCCGGGAGACCCAGTACTTC. Translation gives CASSLDWGGRETQYF.

In its sample, this clone was seen a few times. V gene TRBV19 combines with J gene TRBJ2-7; D may be TRBD1 (5 bases). Trimming cost V 10 bases and J 3 bases, with 10 bases left between them. The CDR3 loop spans 11 amino acids. Germline values: CDR1 LNHDA, CDR2 SQIVND (reference sequence). CDR3 amino acids: CATHQGYEQYF. The CDR3 region has the DNA TGTGCCACCCATCAGGGCTACGAGCAGTACTTC.